Here is one T cell receptor (beta chain) with its context. Its antigen is not identified. Within the sample, other DNA sequences also encode this same CDR3. CDR1 and CDR2 (germline): MNHNY, SVGAGI (reference sequence). The CDR3 spans 15 residues. V lost 5 bases to trimming and J lost 2 bases; unmatched junction nucleotides: 6. This sample was included in a study of radiotherapy plus CTLA-4 blockade in lung cancer. Whole-study findings and limits: Early clonal dynamics of blood T cells, together with interferon-beta, were reported as the best response predictor.

TCRdb's table, derived via immunoSEQ multiplex PCR, lists solely in-frame clones and lacks some. In the table there are 65,000 to 85,000 clones, approximately 76% of which are singletons. The chain uses TRBV6-6 and TRBJ2-7, with 10 bases lining up with TRBD1. This sequence was found in a human donor with non-small cell lung cancer whose response to radiotherapy plus ipilimumab could not be evaluated. Some clones in this sample may be carry-over from other donors' samples. The specimen comprised peripheral blood, sampled from a patient treated with radiotherapy plus ipilimumab. The chain's CDR3 is CASSPRQGAAYEQYF. CDR3 bases: TGTGCCAGCAGTCCAAGACAGGGGGCAGCCTACGAGCAGTACTTC.